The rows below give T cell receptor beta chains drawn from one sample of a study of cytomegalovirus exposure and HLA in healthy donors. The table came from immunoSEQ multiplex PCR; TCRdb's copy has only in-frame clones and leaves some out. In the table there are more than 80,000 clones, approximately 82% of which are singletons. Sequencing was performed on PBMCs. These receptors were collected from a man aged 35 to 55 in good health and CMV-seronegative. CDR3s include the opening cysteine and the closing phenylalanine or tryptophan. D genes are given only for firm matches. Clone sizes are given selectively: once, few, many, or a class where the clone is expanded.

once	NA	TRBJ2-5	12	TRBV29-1	CSVDRVLETQYF	TGCAGCGTTGACAGGGTGTTAGAGACCCAGTACTTC
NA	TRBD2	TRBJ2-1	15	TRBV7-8	CASSLAAGGYNEQFF	TGTGCCAGCAGCTTAGCGGCGGGGGGTTACAATGAGCAGTTCTTC
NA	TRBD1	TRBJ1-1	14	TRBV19	CASSTMDRTPEAFF	TGTGCCAGTAGTACGATGGACAGGACCCCTGAAGCTTTCTTT
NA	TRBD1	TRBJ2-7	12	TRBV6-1	CASRDRDHEQYF	TGTGCCAGCAGGGACAGGGACCACGAGCAGTACTTC
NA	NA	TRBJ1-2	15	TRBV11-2	CASSRGSRGGIGYTF	TGTGCCAGCAGCAGAGGGTCCAGGGGCGGAATTGGCTACACCTTC
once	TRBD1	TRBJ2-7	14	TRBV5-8	CASSSGQGSYEQYF	TGTGCCAGCAGCAGTGGACAGGGGTCCTACGAGCAGTACTTC
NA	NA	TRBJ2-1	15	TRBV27	CASSPLGRSYNEQFF	TGTGCCAGCAGCCCCTTAGGGAGATCCTACAATGAGCAGTTCTTC
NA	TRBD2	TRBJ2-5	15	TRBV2	CASRGLAGYQETQYF	TGTGCCAGCAGGGGACTAGCGGGGTACCAAGAGACCCAGTACTTC
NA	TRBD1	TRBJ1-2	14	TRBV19	CASSVQGGYYGYTF	TGTGCCAGTAGTGTCCAGGGGGGATACTATGGCTACACCTTC
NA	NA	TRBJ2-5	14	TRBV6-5	CASSLGTGQETQYF	TGTGCCAGCAGCCTTGGGACTGGACAAGAGACCCAGTACTTC
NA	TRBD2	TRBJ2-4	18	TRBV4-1	CASSPQGTSGGKRNIQYF	TGCGCCAGCAGCCCCCAGGGGACTAGCGGGGGGAAGAGGAACATTCAGTACTTC
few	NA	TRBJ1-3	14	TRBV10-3	CAAKGTGKRDTIYF	TGTGCCGCCAAAGGAACAGGGAAAAGGGACACCATATATTTT
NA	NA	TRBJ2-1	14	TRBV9	CASSTGLRYNEQFF	TGTGCCAGCAGCACCGGACTTCGCTACAATGAGCAGTTCTTC
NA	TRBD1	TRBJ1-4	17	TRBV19	CASSIATTGATNEKLFF	TGTGCCAGTAGTATTGCCACGACAGGGGCCACTAATGAAAAACTGTTTTTT
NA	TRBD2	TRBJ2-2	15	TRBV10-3	CAISDAGGNTGELFF	TGTGCCATCAGTGACGCGGGGGGGAACACCGGGGAGCTGTTTTTT
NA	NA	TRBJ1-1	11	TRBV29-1	CSVVSGGEAFF	TGCAGCGTTGTTTCGGGGGGTGAAGCTTTCTTT
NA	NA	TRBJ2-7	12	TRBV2	CASHQDTYEQYF	TGTGCCAGTCACCAGGATACCTACGAGCAGTACTTC
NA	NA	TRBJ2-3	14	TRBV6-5	CASRPYSPTDTQYF	TGTGCCAGCCGTCCTTACTCGCCCACAGATACGCAGTATTTT
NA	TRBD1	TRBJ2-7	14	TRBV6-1	CASSLSGTDYEQYF	TGTGCCAGCAGTCTCTCCGGGACAGACTACGAGCAGTACTTC
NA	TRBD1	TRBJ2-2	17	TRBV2	CASSKTQDRANTGELFF	TGTGCCAGCAGCAAAACCCAGGACAGGGCCAACACCGGGGAGCTGTTTTTT
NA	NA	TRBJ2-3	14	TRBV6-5	CASSYGAAADTQYF	TGTGCCAGCAGTTACGGGGCTGCCGCAGATACGCAGTATTTT
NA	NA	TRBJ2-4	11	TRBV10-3	CAISEGSIQYF	TGTGCCATCAGCGAGGGCAGCATTCAGTACTTC
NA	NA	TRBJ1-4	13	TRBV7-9	CASSLDGNEKLFF	TGTGCCAGCAGCTTAGATGGCAATGAAAAACTGTTTTTT
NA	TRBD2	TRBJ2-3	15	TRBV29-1	CSVEGGTSGVDTQYF	TGCAGCGTTGAAGGGGGGACTAGCGGGGTCGATACGCAGTATTTT
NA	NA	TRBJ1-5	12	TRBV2	CASSPDNQPQHF	TGTGCCAGCAGTCCAGATAATCAGCCCCAGCATTTT
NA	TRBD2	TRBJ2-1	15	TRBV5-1	CASSLGLAVRNEQFF	TGCGCCAGCAGCCTCGGACTAGCGGTTAGGAATGAGCAGTTCTTC
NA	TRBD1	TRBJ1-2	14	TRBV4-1	CASSQRQGGYGYTF	TGCGCCAGCAGCCAAAGACAGGGGGGCTATGGCTACACTTTC
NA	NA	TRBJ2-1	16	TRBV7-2	CASSLAGTSSYNEQFF	TGTGCCAGCAGCTTAGCGGGGACTTCATCCTACAATGAGCAGTTCTTC
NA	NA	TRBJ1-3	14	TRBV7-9	CASSLTISGNTIYF	TGTGCCAGCAGCTTAACTATTTCTGGAAACACCATATATTTT
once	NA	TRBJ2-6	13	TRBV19	CASSIQGANVLTF	TGTGCCAGTAGCATACAAGGGGCCAACGTCCTGACTTTC
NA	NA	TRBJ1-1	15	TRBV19	CASSTSFEGSTEAFF	TGTGCCAGTAGTACCTCATTCGAGGGTTCCACTGAAGCTTTCTTT
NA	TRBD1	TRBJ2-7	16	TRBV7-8	CASSQTGDLLSYEQYF	TGTGCCAGCAGTCAGACAGGGGATCTCCTCTCCTACGAGCAGTACTTC
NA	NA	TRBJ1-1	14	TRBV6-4	CASSDFPMNTEAFF	TGTGCCAGCAGTGACTTTCCCATGAACACTGAAGCTTTCTTT
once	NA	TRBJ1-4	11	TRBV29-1	CSVDQGGKLFF	TGCAGCGTTGACCAGGGCGGTAAACTGTTTTTT
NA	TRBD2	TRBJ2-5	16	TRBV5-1	CASRPGLAGYQETQYF	TGCGCCAGCAGACCCGGACTAGCGGGGTACCAAGAGACCCAGTACTTC
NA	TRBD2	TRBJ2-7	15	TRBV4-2	CASSQTGLAVYEQYF	TGTGCCAGCAGCCAAACAGGACTAGCGGTCTACGAGCAGTACTTC
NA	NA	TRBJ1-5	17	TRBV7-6	CASSLPENFYSNQPQHF	TGTGCCAGCAGCTTACCTGAGAACTTTTATAGCAATCAGCCCCAGCATTTT
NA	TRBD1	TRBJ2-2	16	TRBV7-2	CASSLTTGGGTGELFF	TGTGCCAGCAGCTTAACGACAGGGGGTGGCACCGGGGAGCTGTTTTTT
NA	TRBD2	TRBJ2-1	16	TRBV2	CASRSRSGGAYNEQFF	TGTGCCAGCAGAAGCAGAAGCGGGGGGGCCTACAATGAGCAGTTCTTC
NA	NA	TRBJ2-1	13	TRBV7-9	CASTLDTYNEQFF	TGTGCCAGCACCCTTGACACATACAATGAGCAGTTCTTC
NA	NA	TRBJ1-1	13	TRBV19	CASTKVGATEAFF	TGTGCCAGTACAAAGGTGGGCGCCACTGAAGCTTTCTTT
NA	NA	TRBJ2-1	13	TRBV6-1	CASNPNYASEQFF	TGTGCCAGCAATCCGAACTATGCGAGTGAGCAGTTCTTC
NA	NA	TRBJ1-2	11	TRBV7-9	CASSPFESSTF	TGTGCCAGCAGCCCTTTTGAAAGTAGCACCTTC
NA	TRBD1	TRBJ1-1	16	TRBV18	CASSPSTGGGGTEAFF	TGTGCCAGCTCACCTTCGACAGGGGGCGGGGGCACTGAAGCTTTCTTT
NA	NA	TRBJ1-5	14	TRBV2	CASSWSGDNQPQHF	TGTGCCAGCAGTTGGTCAGGGGACAATCAGCCCCAGCATTTT
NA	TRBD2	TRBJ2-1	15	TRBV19	CASSVSGGAGNEQFF	TGTGCCAGTAGTGTTAGCGGGGGGGCAGGTAATGAGCAGTTCTTC